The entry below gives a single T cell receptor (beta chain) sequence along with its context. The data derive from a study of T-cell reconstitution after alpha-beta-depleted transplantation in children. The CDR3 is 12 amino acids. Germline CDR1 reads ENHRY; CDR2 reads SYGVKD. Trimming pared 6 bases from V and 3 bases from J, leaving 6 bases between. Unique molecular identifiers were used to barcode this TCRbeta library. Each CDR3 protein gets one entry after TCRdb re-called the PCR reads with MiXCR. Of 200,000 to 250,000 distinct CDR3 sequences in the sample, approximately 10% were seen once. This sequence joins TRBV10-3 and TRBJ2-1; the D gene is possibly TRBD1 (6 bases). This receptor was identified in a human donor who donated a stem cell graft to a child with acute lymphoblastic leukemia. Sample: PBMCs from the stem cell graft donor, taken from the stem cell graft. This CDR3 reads CAIRDSYNEQFF. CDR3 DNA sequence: TGTGCCATCAGGGACAGCTACAATGAGCAGTTCTTC.